Listed below are T cell receptor beta chains from one sample, sequenced in a study of T-cell reconstitution after alpha-beta-depleted transplantation in children. TCRdb fed the PCR reads into MiXCR, producing one record per CDR3 protein. The profile shows some 520,000 distinct CDR3 sequences, about 33% of them singletons. This specimen was PBMCs from the stem cell graft donor, taken from the stem cell graft. The receptors were sampled from a human donor who donated a stem cell graft to a child with aplastic anemia. Both conserved end residues are part of each CDR3. Each record gives: J gene, clone size, V gene, CDR3 protein. Clone size is shown for a subset of rows, as once, few, many or a class of expanded clone.

J gene: TRBJ2-1
clone size: few
V gene: TRBV9
CDR3 protein: CASSVEGSSGRTEQFF

J gene: TRBJ1-1
clone size: many
V gene: TRBV12-3/TRBV12-4
CDR3 protein: CASSFRRNTEAFF

J gene: TRBJ1-4
clone size: NA
V gene: TRBV7-2
CDR3 protein: CASGPQRTANEKLFF

J gene: TRBJ1-5
clone size: NA
V gene: TRBV29-1
CDR3 protein: CSARHRDQPQHF

J gene: TRBJ2-1
clone size: NA
V gene: TRBV24-1
CDR3 protein: CATRGTGAVDMEQFF

J gene: TRBJ1-3
clone size: NA
V gene: TRBV20-1
CDR3 protein: CSATPGTANTIYF

J gene: TRBJ1-5
clone size: few
V gene: TRBV30
CDR3 protein: CAWAREGNSNQPQHF

J gene: TRBJ1-1
clone size: few
V gene: TRBV3-1
CDR3 protein: CASSQVEGTTEAFF

J gene: TRBJ1-2
clone size: NA
V gene: TRBV7-2
CDR3 protein: CASSQGEARPYGYTF

J gene: TRBJ1-5
clone size: many
V gene: TRBV29-1
CDR3 protein: CSVEQGTNQPQHF

J gene: TRBJ1-2
clone size: NA
V gene: TRBV12-5
CDR3 protein: CASGGTGVGYTF